This entry lists 18 T cell receptor beta chains sequenced from one sample in a study of T cells in Graves' hyperthyroidism and ophthalmopathy. RNA transcripts provided the source from which TCR beta CDR3 regions were amplified. The HTBI primer set served for first-round RT-PCR of the TCR CDR3. TCRdb used MiXCR to reprocess the multiplex PCR reads, holding one entry per CDR3 protein. The sample lists 89,000 or so distinct CDR3 sequences, 35% to 45% occurring once. The specimen sequenced was peripheral blood or thyroid tissue (not recorded which). Receptor source: a woman in her 30s with Graves' hyperthyroidism.

The table lists this clonotype with many counts. The CDR3 is CASSLSSRNEQYF. As DNA, the CDR3 is TGTGCCAGCAGCTTATCTAGCCGGAACGAGCAGTACTTC. V gene TRBV11-2 combines with J gene TRBJ2-7, with a tentative D call TRBD2 (5 bases). The CDR3 is made up of 13 amino acids. CDR1 is SGHAT, CDR2 FQNNGV, per germline. Trimming stripped 2 bases from V and 5 bases from J, with 10 bases between. The full variable domain, in which reference TRBV11-2 and TRBJ2-7 provide the parts outside the CDR3, is EAGVAQSPRYKIIEKRQSVAFWCNPISGHATLYWYQQILGQGPKLLIQFQNNGVVDDSQLPKDRFSAERLKGVDSTLKIQPAKLEDSAVYLCASSLSSRNEQYFGPGTRLTVT.

This sequence joins TRBV7-9 and TRBJ1-1; no definite D call. The CDR3 contains 15 residues. The V and J ends lost 1 base and 14 bases respectively, with 23 bases between them. Germline V lookup: CDR1 SEHNR, CDR2 FQNEAQ (reference sequence). This CDR3 is CASSLGRVLNTGAFF. The DNA of the CDR3 is TGTGCCAGCAGCTTAGGTAGGGTTCTGAACACTGGAGCCTTCTTT.

The chain uses TRBV29-1 and TRBJ2-5; 9 bases align to TRBD1. There are 13 residues in the CDR3. Unmatched junction bases numbered 1, after V lost 3 bases and J lost 2 bases. CDR1 is SQVTM, CDR2 ANQGSEA, per germline. CDR3 residues: CSVDGTGQETQYF. CDR3 DNA sequence: TGCAGCGTTGATGGGACAGGGCAAGAGACCCAGTACTTC.

This clonotype was seen at least ten times. This chain joins TRBV6-6 and TRBJ1-2; 7 bases fit TRBD1. This CDR3 is built from 14 residues. J was trimmed by 3 bases and V by 6 bases; bases with no gene match: 7. Germline-derived CDR1 and CDR2 are MNHNY and SVGAGI (reference sequence). CDR3 in DNA: TGTGCCAGCAGAAGAACAGGGGTGGACTATGGCTACACCTTC. The encoded protein is CASRRTGVDYGYTF.

The V gene is TRBV29-1, the J gene TRBJ2-7; a weak D match, TRBD2 (6 bases). The germline V gene encodes CDR1 SQVTM and CDR2 ANQGSEA. This CDR3 comprises 14 residues. Trimming left V 3 bases short and J 0 bases short, with 12 bases between. The CDR3 DNA follows: TGCAGCGTTGATACGGGACTCAGCTCCTACGAGCAGTACTTC. This codes for CSVDTGLSSYEQYF.

The sample holds a few counts of this clonotype. Just one base apart from a much larger clone, this may be a read error. Because the CDR3 is missing its conserved closing phenylalanine or tryptophan, this is likely a read error. The V gene is TRBV5-6, the J gene TRBJ2-7; D might be TRBD2 (5 bases). Deletions cut 4 bases from V and 0 bases from J, with 11 bases between. The CDR3 length is 14 residues. From germline, CDR1 is SGHDT and CDR2 YYEEEE. This chain's CDR3 is CASSPVASSYEQYL. The CDR3 DNA is TGTGCCAGCAGCCCCGTAGCGAGCTCCTACGAGCAGTACCTC.

There are many counts of this clonotype. The V and J genes are TRBV4-1 and TRBJ1-4; D uncertain. CDR1 is MGHRA and CDR2 is YSYEKL in the germline V gene. The CDR3 sequence is 12 residues long. V lost 5 bases, J lost 8 bases, and 9 bases lay in between. The CDR3 spells CASSRVEEKLFF. CDR3 in DNA: TGCGCCAGCAGCAGAGTCGAGGAAAAACTGTTTTTT.

This clonotype appeared once. A read error is possible here, since a much larger clone lies one base away. V and J are TRBV7-3 and TRBJ2-7, with D possibly matching TRBD1 (6 bases). CDR1 and CDR2 from the germline V gene are SGHTA and FQGTGA. The CDR3 covers 14 residues. V was pared by 5 bases and J by 2 bases, with 13 bases between. The CDR3 reads CASSAGTSTYEQYF. For the CDR3, the DNA is TGTGCCAGCAGCGCCGGGACATCCACCTACGAGCAGTACTTC. Full variable domain (rest looked up from reference TRBV7-3 and TRBJ2-7): GAGVSQTPSNKVTEKGKYVELRCDPISGHTALYWYRQSLGQGPEFLIYFQGTGAADDSGLPNDRFFAVRPEGSVSTLKIQRTERGDSAVYLCASSAGTSTYEQYFGPGTRLTVT.

A remark on this clonotype: Since a much larger clone is just one base distant, this may be a read error. The chain is built from TRBV5-4 and TRBJ1-3; no clear D gene. CDR1 and CDR2 from the germline V gene are SGHNT and YYREEE (reference sequence). The CDR3 is made up of 11 amino acids. CDR3 loop: CAYSRRDTKYF. The CDR3 DNA follows: TGTGCCTATTCCAGGAGAGACACCAAATATTTT.

This clonotype came up many times. The chain recombines TRBV28 with TRBJ2-7, with D uncertain. Trimming cost V 6 bases and J 6 bases, with 6 bases left between them. CDR1 is MDHEN and CDR2 is SYDVKM in the germline V gene. CDR3 length: 10 residues. CDR3 sequence (DNA): TGTGCCAGCAGCCAACGCGAGCAGTACTTC. This gives the protein CASSQREQYF.

There are many counts of this clonotype. The rearrangement uses TRBV4-1 and TRBJ2-7, with unresolved D. Germline V CDR1 and CDR2: MGHRA, YSYEKL. Trimming left V 0 bases short and J 3 bases short, with 9 bases between. There are 14 residues in the CDR3. The CDR3 bases are TGCGCCAGCAGCCAAGATCTGAGGTACTACGAGCAGTACTTC. Its protein is CASSQDLRYYEQYF.

With regard to this clonotype: The CDR3 ends on some other residue instead of the conserved phenylalanine or tryptophan, so this is likely a read error. The V gene is TRBV5-1, the J gene TRBJ2-5; TRBD2 might be the D (6 bases). CDR1 SGHRS and CDR2 YFSETQ come from the germline V gene. V was trimmed by 4 bases and J by 5 bases, leaving 12 bases between them. CDR3 length equals 13 residues. The CDR3 here is CASSGRGEETQYS. In DNA, the CDR3 is TGCGCCAGCAGCGGGCGGGGAGAGGAGACCCAGTACTCC.

This clonotype has ten or more counts. V gene TRBV6-5 combines with J gene TRBJ1-5, with D possibly matching TRBD1 (6 bases). The ends were cut back, 8 bases at V and 7 bases at J, with 18 bases in the middle. Germline V lookup: CDR1 MNHEY, CDR2 SVGAGI. The CDR3 totals 14 residues. DNA of the CDR3: TGTGCCAGCCAATCGACAGGAGGCAGGCAGCCCCAGCATTTT. Translation gives CASQSTGGRQPQHF.

This clonotype was picked up many times. The chain carries TRBV20-1 and TRBJ2-5; D remains unclear. V lost 0 bases, J lost 2 bases, and 10 bases lay in between. The CDR3 runs 14 residues. Germline V gene lookup returns CDR1 DFQATT and CDR2 SNEGSKA (reference sequence). DNA for the CDR3: TGCAGTGCTAGAGATGGGCGGTTACAAGAGACCCAGTACTTC. This codes for CSARDGRLQETQYF.

The genes are TRBV25-1 and TRBJ1-1; the match to TRBD1 covers 7 bases. There are 16 residues in the CDR3. Trimming removed 3 bases from V and 2 bases from J; junction bases left unmatched: 9. Germline lookup yields CDR1 MGHDK and CDR2 SYGVNS. The CDR3 protein is CASSDPHRTGNTEAFF. For the CDR3, the DNA is TGTGCCAGCAGTGATCCCCACCGGACAGGCAACACTGAAGCTTTCTTT. Full variable domain (rest looked up from reference TRBV25-1 and TRBJ1-1): EADIYQTPRYLVIGTGKKITLECSQTMGHDKMYWYQQDPGMELHLIHYSYGVNSTEKGDLSSESTVSRIRTEHFPLTLESARPSHTSQYLCASSDPHRTGNTEAFFGQGTRLTVV.

The chain carries TRBV20-1 and TRBJ1-5; 7 positions match TRBD1. Germline trimming cut 0 bases from V and 5 bases from J; bases unmatched to any gene: 4. Germline V gives CDR1 DFQATT, CDR2 SNEGSKA (reference sequence). The CDR3 covers 14 residues. The CDR3 reads CSARDRQGYQPQHF. The CDR3 DNA is TGCAGTGCTAGAGATCGACAGGGTTATCAGCCCCAGCATTTT.

Note on this clonotype: A read error may be the cause here, since a much bigger clone is one base away. The chain recombines TRBV25-1 with TRBJ2-5; D is ambiguous. Germline loops: CDR1 MGHDK, CDR2 SYGVNS. The CDR3 is 11 amino acids. Deletions cut 5 bases from V and 5 bases from J, with 6 bases between. This CDR3 reads CASSIVETQYF. The DNA of the CDR3 is TGTGCCAGCAGTATCGTTGAGACCCAGTACTTC.

This clonotype was found once. The germline gene is not matched at one end of the junction; a read error may be the cause. The chain joins TRBV18 to TRBJ1-3; no definite D call. The CDR3 extends over 16 amino acids. Germline V gives CDR1 KGHSH, CDR2 LQKENI. CDR3 residues: CASSPSGRNSGNTTYF. CDR3 DNA: TGTGCCAGCTCACCAAGCGGCCGGAACTCTGGAAACACCACATATTTT. Full variable domain (missing parts from reference TRBV18 and TRBJ1-3): NAGVMQNPRHLVRRRGQEARLRCSPMKGHSHVYWYRQLPEEGLKFMVYLQKENIIDESGMPKERFSAEFPKEGPSILRIQQVVRGDSAAYFCASSPSGRNSGNTTYFGEGSWLTVV.